A single sample gave rise to the 3 T cell receptor beta chains below, sequenced in a study of PD-1 blockade in classical Hodgkin lymphoma. Time point given: cycle 4 day 1 (C4D1), after about 6 weeks of nivolumab. With no exception, relapse followed autologous stem cell transplantation in all patients, and brentuximab vedotin exposure varied. Using immunoSEQ multiplex PCR, the repertoire was profiled, and TCRdb retains in-frame clones only, with some absent. The sample shows around 93,000 clones, around 80% of them seen only once. The specimen was peripheral blood mononuclear cells (PBMCs), collected before the fourth cycle of nivolumab. The source is a human donor with classical Hodgkin lymphoma.

The genes are TRBV6-5 and TRBJ2-1; 8 bases map to TRBD2. This CDR3 has 13 residues. The germline gives CDR1 MNHEY, CDR2 SVGAGI. The ends lost 8 bases at V and 8 bases at J; junction bases unmatched: 8. CDR3 amino acids: CASFYSGGHEQFF. As DNA, the CDR3 is TGTGCCAGCTTTTATTCGGGAGGGCATGAGCAGTTCTTC.

V is TRBV25-1 and J is TRBJ1-2; D is perhaps TRBD1 (5 bases). The germline V gene encodes CDR1 MGHDK and CDR2 SYGVNS. V gave up 3 bases and J gave up 0 bases, with 14 bases separating them. The CDR3 is 16 amino acids. CDR3 region: CASSDRGRRANYGYTF. For the CDR3, the DNA is TGTGCCAGCAGTGATCGGGGGAGAAGGGCTAACTATGGCTACACCTTC.

This clone has a single count. CDR3 nucleotides: TGTGCCAGCAGCTCGGACCGGGGCCACTCCTACGAGCAGTACTTC. It codes for CASSSDRGHSYEQYF. J is TRBJ2-7 and V is TRBV7-2; tentatively, D is TRBD1 or TRBD2 (5 bases each). The V and J ends lost 4 bases and 0 bases respectively, with 13 bases between them. Germline CDR1 reads SGHTA; CDR2 reads FQGNSA. The CDR3 sequence is 15 residues long.